Listed here are 22 T cell receptor beta chains from one sample, sequenced in a study of PD-L1 blockade in urothelial cancer. Specified time point: peripheral blood 6 weeks after treatment start. Libraries were prepared by immunoSEQ multiplex PCR; TCRdb keeps only in-frame clonotypes and omits some of them. Of 35,000 to 55,000 clones in the sample, roughly 80% are singletons; the top ten hold roughly 15%. Sequences were derived from PBMCs, sampled around atezolizumab (anti-PD-L1) treatment. The receptors originated from a man aged 60 to 75 with urothelial cancer.

CDR3 in amino acids: CASSFRAGALSGANVLTF. The CDR3 DNA sequence: TGTGCCAGCAGTTTTCGGGCAGGGGCCCTCTCTGGGGCCAACGTCCTGACTTTC. The rearrangement uses TRBV27 and TRBJ2-6; D may be TRBD1 (6 bases). Per the germline V gene, CDR1 is MNHEY and CDR2 is SMNVEV (reference sequence). This CDR3 spans 18 amino acids. The germline V and J ends were trimmed by 3 bases and 0 bases, with 15 bases remaining between them.

The rearrangement joins TRBV5-8 to TRBJ2-5, with D unclear. V was clipped by 1 base and J by 2 bases, with 9 bases between them. Germline V gene data show CDR1 as SGHTS and CDR2 as YDEGEE. This CDR3 comprises 14 residues. CDR3 in amino acids: CASSLSGGQETQYF. The CDR3 DNA reads TGTGCCAGCAGCTTGTCTGGCGGACAAGAGACCCAGTACTTC.

This rearrangement joins TRBV28 to TRBJ1-1; TRBD1 aligns across 12 bases. The germline CDR1 and CDR2 sequences are MDHEN and SYDVKM. This CDR3 has 16 residues. V trimming: 3 bases; J trimming: 2 bases; junction bases outside the gene matches: 4. The CDR3 nucleotides read TGTGCCAGCAGTTTTGGGACAGGGGGCGTAAACACTGAAGCTTTCTTT. Protein sequence: CASSFGTGGVNTEAFF.

This clone has only one observation. The chain combines TRBV30 with TRBJ1-1; no firm D call. V lost 0 bases and J 0 bases, leaving 14 bases between the germline ends. The CDR3 sequence is 16 residues long. CDR1 is GTSNPN and CDR2 is SVGIG in the germline V gene (reference sequence). This chain's CDR3 is CAWSVMRQPMNTEAFF. The CDR3 bases are TGTGCCTGGAGTGTGATGCGCCAACCGATGAACACTGAAGCTTTCTTT.

This sequence joins TRBV27 and TRBJ2-7, with 12 nucleotides matching TRBD1. The CDR3 sequence is 16 residues long. With 4 bases clipped from V and 6 bases from J, the junction kept 10 bases outside the gene matches. Germline V gene lookup returns CDR1 MNHEY and CDR2 SMNVEV (reference sequence). The CDR3 sequence is CASSSTAGTGGSEQYF. The CDR3 nucleotides read TGTGCCAGCAGTTCGACCGCCGGGACAGGGGGCAGCGAGCAGTACTTC.

This sequence joins TRBV5-4 and TRBJ2-7, with D unclear. The germline gives CDR1 SGHNT, CDR2 YYREEE (reference sequence). Trimming took off 0 bases at V and 6 bases at J, with 4 bases between the two ends. The CDR3 spans 11 residues. The CDR3 DNA reads TGTGCCAGCAGCTTGGCCGGCGAGCAGTACTTC. As protein: CASSLAGEQYF.

This chain joins TRBV11-3 and TRBJ2-2; D might be TRBD1 (6 bases). This CDR3 is built from 16 residues. Germline lookup yields CDR1 SGHNT and CDR2 YENEEA. V was pared by 2 bases and J by 3 bases, with 13 bases between. The CDR3 DNA sequence: TGTGCCAGCAGCTTACTCCAGGGGCCCGACACCGGGGAGCTGTTTTTT. The encoded protein is CASSLLQGPDTGELFF.

The chain combines TRBV10-2 with TRBJ1-6; no clear D gene. The germline gives CDR1 WSHSY, CDR2 SAAADI. V was clipped by 10 bases and J by 8 bases, with 15 bases between them. The length of the CDR3 is 13 residues. The CDR3 protein is CATREREYSPLHF. The DNA for the CDR3 is TGCGCCACCAGAGAAAGGGAGTATTCACCCCTCCACTTT.

The chain is built from TRBV7-2 and TRBJ1-5, with D possibly TRBD1 on 5 matching bases. Per the germline V gene, CDR1 is SGHTA and CDR2 is FQGNSA. Trimming stripped 1 base from V and 7 bases from J, with 20 bases between. This CDR3 is 17 amino acids long. This CDR3 reads CASSLVVGWGDEQPQHF. The CDR3 DNA sequence: TGTGCCAGCAGCTTAGTAGTCGGGTGGGGGGATGAACAGCCCCAGCATTTT.

The genes are TRBV7-9 and TRBJ2-7, with D perhaps matching TRBD1 (6 bases). Germline V CDR1 and CDR2: SEHNR, FQNEAQ (reference sequence). V was trimmed by 1 base and J by 3 bases, leaving 10 bases between them. The CDR3 runs to 14 residues. CDR3 protein: CASSLDGRGYEQYF. In nucleotides, the CDR3 is TGTGCCAGCAGCTTAGACGGCAGGGGCTACGAGCAGTACTTC.

The chain has TRBV19 and TRBJ1-5; D call uncertain. Trimming shortened V by 3 bases and J by 0 bases, and 9 bases separated the two germline ends. CDR1 is LNHDA and CDR2 is SQIVND in the germline V gene (reference sequence). This CDR3 contains 15 residues. CDR3 loop: CASSIRGNSNQPQHF. CDR3 DNA sequence: TGTGCCAGTAGTATCCGAGGGAATAGCAATCAGCCCCAGCATTTT.

To note about this clone: One junction end does not reproduce the germline sequence, and a read error may be involved. The chain couples TRBV5-1 to TRBJ2-7; maybe TRBD2 (5 bases). The CDR3 runs 14 residues. The germline CDR1 and CDR2 sequences are SGHRS and YFSETQ. The CDR3 DNA sequence: TGCGCCAGCAGCTCGGGGTCCCACCTGGACGGAAGGGATTTC. It translates to CASSSGSHLDGRDF. Variable domain in full (rest from reference TRBV5-1 and TRBJ2-7): KAGVTQTPRYLIKTRGQQVTLSCSPISGHRSVSWYQQTPGQGLQFLFEYFSETQRNKGNFPGRFSGRQFSNSRSEMNVSTLELGDSALYLCASSSGSHLDGRDFGPGTRLTVT.

This clone was recorded once. CDR3 coding DNA: TGTGCCATCAGTGAGTCCCCCCATAGCAATCAGCCCCAGCATTTT. Translating gives CAISESPHSNQPQHF. The chain uses TRBV10-3 and TRBJ1-5; D is uncertain. Germline CDR1 ENHRY, CDR2 SYGVKD. This CDR3 region has 15 residues. The ends were cut back, 0 bases at V and 0 bases at J, with 6 bases in the middle.

V usage is TRBV2 and J usage is TRBJ2-3; 9 positions match TRBD2. This CDR3 has 15 residues. V lost 7 bases to trimming and J lost 5 bases; unmatched junction nucleotides: 10. The germline CDR1 and CDR2 sequences are SNHLY and FYNNEI. CDR3 DNA sequence: TGTGCCAGCATCCGAGGGGCTAGCGGGGAAGATACGCAGTATTTT. Translating gives CASIRGASGEDTQYF.

By proportion, this clone is medium-sized. This sample includes further DNA sequences coding for the same CDR3. This CDR3 is CAWSATGGETQYF. In DNA, the CDR3 is TGTGCCTGGAGCGCGACAGGGGGGGAGACCCAGTACTTC. The chain combines TRBV30 with TRBJ2-5; TRBD1 matches 9 bases. V lost 3 bases and J lost 5; bases outside the gene matches: 4. CDR1 is GTSNPN, CDR2 SVGIG, per germline (reference sequence). The CDR3 consists of 13 residues.

The V gene is TRBV5-1, the J gene TRBJ2-3; 7 nucleotides line up with TRBD1. This CDR3 contains 15 residues. The J segment lost 5 bases and the V segment lost 4 bases, leaving 10 bases of the junction unmatched. The germline CDR1 and CDR2 sequences are SGHRS and YFSETQ. DNA of the CDR3: TGCGCCAGCAGCCTTTCAGACAGGGTGGGAGATACGCAGTATTTT. This encodes CASSLSDRVGDTQYF.

This clone has just one count. The gene calls are TRBV19 and TRBJ2-1; 13 bases are shared with TRBD2. J was trimmed by 7 bases and V by 5 bases; bases with no gene match: 5. Germline-derived CDR1 and CDR2 are LNHDA and SQIVND (reference sequence). The length of the CDR3 is 15 residues. The CDR3 sequence is CASSFGTSGINEQFF. DNA of the CDR3: TGTGCCAGTAGTTTCGGGACTAGCGGGATTAATGAGCAGTTCTTC.

The chain carries TRBV7-6 and TRBJ2-7; 9 nucleotides align to TRBD2. The CDR3 runs to 16 residues. Germline trimming cut 1 base from V and 2 bases from J; bases unmatched to any gene: 6. Germline V lookup: CDR1 SGHVS, CDR2 FNYEAQ. CDR3 sequence reads: CASSLGGSGGPYEQYF. CDR3 in DNA: TGTGCCAGCAGCTTAGGTGGTAGCGGGGGACCCTACGAGCAGTACTTC.

V is TRBV19 and J is TRBJ2-5; 10 nucleotides agree with TRBD1. The CDR3 runs to 15 residues. Germline V lookup: CDR1 LNHDA, CDR2 SQIVND (reference sequence). Unmatched junction bases numbered 3, after V lost 4 bases and J lost 1 base. CDR3 nucleotide sequence: TGTGCCAGTAGTAGGACAGGGGGTCCCCAAGAGACCCAGTACTTC. Translation: CASSRTGGPQETQYF.

This clone showed up just a few times. The genes are TRBV7-2 and TRBJ2-7; possibly TRBD1 for D (7 bases). The CDR3 runs 14 residues. Between the trimmed V and J ends, which lost 4 bases and 3 bases, there was a span of 13 bases. Germline assignment: CDR1 SGHTA and CDR2 FQGNSA. The CDR3 is CASSWGDSRYEQYF. The CDR3 DNA reads TGTGCCAGCAGCTGGGGGGACAGCCGCTACGAGCAGTACTTC.

The V and J genes are TRBV7-9 and TRBJ1-4; TRBD1 might be the D (5 bases). With 5 bases removed from V and 8 bases from J, the gap between germline ends came to 24 bases. The CDR3 length is 17 residues. The germline CDR1 and CDR2 sequences are SEHNR and FQNEAQ (reference sequence). The CDR3 DNA reads TGTGCCAGCAGCCAACGGGAGAGAGGGGCAGAACTGGAAAAACTGTTTTTT. Its translation is CASSQRERGAELEKLFF.

This clone has just a few counts. The chain joins TRBV27 to TRBJ1-2; 7 nucleotides match TRBD1. From germline, CDR1 is MNHEY and CDR2 SMNVEV (reference sequence). The CDR3 runs 15 residues. J lost 1 base, V lost 6 bases, and 8 bases had no gene match. CDR3 in DNA: TGTGCCAGCAGCCCCGGGACAGAAATTAACTATGGCTACACCTTC. This encodes CASSPGTEINYGYTF.